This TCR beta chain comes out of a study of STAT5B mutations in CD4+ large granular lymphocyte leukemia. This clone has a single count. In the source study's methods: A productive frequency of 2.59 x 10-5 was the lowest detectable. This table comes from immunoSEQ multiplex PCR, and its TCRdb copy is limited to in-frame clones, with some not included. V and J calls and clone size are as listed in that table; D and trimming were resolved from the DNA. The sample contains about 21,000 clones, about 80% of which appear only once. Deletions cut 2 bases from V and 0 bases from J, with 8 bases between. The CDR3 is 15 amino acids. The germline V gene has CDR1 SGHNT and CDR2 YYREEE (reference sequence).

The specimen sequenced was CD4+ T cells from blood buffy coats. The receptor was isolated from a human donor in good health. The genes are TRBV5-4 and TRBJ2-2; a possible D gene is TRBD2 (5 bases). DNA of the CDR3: TGTGCCAGCAGCTTAGGTAGCGCGAACACCGGGGAGCTGTTTTTT. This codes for CASSLGSANTGELFF. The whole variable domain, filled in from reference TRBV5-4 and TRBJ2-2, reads ETGVTQSPTHLIKTRGQQVTLRCSSQSGHNTVSWYQQALGQGPQFIFQYYREEENGRGNFPPRFSGLQFPNYSSELNVNALELDDSALYLCASSLGSANTGELFFGEGSRLTVL.